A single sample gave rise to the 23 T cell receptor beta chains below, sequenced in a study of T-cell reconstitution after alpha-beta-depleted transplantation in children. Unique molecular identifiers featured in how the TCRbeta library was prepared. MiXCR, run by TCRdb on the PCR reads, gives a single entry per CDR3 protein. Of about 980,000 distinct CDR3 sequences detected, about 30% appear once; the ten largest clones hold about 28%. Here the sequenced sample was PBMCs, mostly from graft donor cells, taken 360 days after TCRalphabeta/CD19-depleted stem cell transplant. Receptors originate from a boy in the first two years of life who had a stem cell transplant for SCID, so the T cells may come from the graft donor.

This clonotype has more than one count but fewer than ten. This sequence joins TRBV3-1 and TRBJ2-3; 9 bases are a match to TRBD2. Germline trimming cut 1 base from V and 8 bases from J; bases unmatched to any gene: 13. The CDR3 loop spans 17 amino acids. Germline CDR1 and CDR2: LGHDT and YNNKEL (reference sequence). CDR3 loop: CASSQVASGARMGTQYF. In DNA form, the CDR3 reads TGTGCCAGCAGCCAAGTGGCTAGCGGGGCCCGCATGGGTACGCAGTATTTT.

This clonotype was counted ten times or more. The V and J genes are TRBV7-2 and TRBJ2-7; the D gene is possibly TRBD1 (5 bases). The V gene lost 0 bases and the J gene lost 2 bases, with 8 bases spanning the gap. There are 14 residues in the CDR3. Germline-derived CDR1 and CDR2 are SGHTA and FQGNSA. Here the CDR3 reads CASSLAVGAYEQYF. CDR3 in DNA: TGTGCCAGCAGCTTAGCGGTAGGGGCCTACGAGCAGTACTTC. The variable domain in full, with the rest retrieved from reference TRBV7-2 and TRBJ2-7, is GAGVSQSPSNKVTEKGKDVELRCDPISGHTALYWYRQSLGQGLEFLIYFQGNSAPDKSGLPSDRFSAERTGGSVSTLTIQRTQQEDSAVYLCASSLAVGAYEQYFGPGTRLTVT.

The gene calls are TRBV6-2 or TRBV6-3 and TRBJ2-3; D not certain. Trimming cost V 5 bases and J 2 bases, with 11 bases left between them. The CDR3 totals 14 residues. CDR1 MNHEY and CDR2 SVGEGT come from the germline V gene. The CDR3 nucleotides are TGTGCCAGCAGTCGGTCGACCGACACAGATACGCAGTATTTT. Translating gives CASSRSTDTDTQYF.

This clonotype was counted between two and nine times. The CDR3 DNA sequence: TGTGCCAGCAGCCAAGTATTTGAGGGAAACTATGGCTACACCTTC. Amino acid sequence: CASSQVFEGNYGYTF. The chain joins TRBV4-2 to TRBJ1-2; D gene ambiguous. V was clipped by 1 base and J by 2 bases, with 11 bases between them. In germline, CDR1 is LGHNA, CDR2 YNFKEQ. There are 15 residues in the CDR3.

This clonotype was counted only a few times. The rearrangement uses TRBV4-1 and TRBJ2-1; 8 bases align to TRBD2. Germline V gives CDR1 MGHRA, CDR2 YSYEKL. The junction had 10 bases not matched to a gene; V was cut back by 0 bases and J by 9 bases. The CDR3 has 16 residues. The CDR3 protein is CASSQDGPGLVTEQFF. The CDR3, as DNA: TGCGCCAGCAGCCAAGATGGGCCGGGACTAGTCACTGAGCAGTTCTTC.

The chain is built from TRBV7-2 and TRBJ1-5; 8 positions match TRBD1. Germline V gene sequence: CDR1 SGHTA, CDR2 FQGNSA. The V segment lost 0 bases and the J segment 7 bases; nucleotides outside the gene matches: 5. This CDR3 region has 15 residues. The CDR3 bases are TGTGCCAGCAGCTTAGCACAGGGGGTAGGGCAGCCCCAGCATTTT. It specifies CASSLAQGVGQPQHF.

In DNA, the CDR3 is TGTGCCAGCAGTTTTCCATTAAGGAGGACTGAAGCTTTCTTT. Translating gives CASSFPLRRTEAFF. The genes are TRBV28 and TRBJ1-1; D is ambiguous. Germline CDR1 reads MDHEN; CDR2 reads SYDVKM. The CDR3 has 14 amino acids. V was shortened by 3 bases and J by 5 bases, with 13 bases between the two germline ends.

This CDR3 reads CASSPSGTDLEKLFF. The CDR3 DNA reads as TGTGCCAGCAGCCCTAGTGGCACAGACCTGGAAAAACTGTTTTTT. This rearrangement joins TRBV7-2 to TRBJ1-4; D is unclear. This CDR3 comprises 15 residues. Trimming removed 5 bases from V and 8 bases from J, with 18 bases in between. The V gene's germline CDR1 is SGHTA and CDR2 FQGNSA.

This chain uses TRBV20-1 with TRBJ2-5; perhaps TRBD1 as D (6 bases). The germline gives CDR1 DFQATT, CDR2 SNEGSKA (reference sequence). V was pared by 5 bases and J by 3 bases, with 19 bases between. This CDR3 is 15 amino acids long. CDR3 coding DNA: TGCAGTGCTTCCCGTTACGTGGACAGAAAAGAGACCCAGTACTTC. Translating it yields CSASRYVDRKETQYF.

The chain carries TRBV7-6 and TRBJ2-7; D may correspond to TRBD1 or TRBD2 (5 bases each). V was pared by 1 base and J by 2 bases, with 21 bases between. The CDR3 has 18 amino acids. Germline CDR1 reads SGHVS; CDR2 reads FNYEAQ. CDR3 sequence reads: CASSLVAGTRTSAYEQYF. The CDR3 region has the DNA TGTGCCAGCAGCTTAGTGGCAGGGACGCGGACCTCTGCCTACGAGCAGTACTTC.

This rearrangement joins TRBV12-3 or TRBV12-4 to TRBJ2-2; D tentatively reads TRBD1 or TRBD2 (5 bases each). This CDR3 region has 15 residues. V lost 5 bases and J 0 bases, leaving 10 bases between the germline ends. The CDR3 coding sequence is TGTGCCAGCAGTAGACCGGGACCGAACACCGGGGAGCTGTTTTTT. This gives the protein CASSRPGPNTGELFF.

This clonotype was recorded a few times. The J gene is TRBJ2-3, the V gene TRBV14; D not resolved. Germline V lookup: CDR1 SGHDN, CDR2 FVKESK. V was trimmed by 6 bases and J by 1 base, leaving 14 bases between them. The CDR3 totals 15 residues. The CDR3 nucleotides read TGTGCCAGCAGTCTGACCCTCCGGGGCACAGATACGCAGTATTTT. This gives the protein CASSLTLRGTDTQYF.

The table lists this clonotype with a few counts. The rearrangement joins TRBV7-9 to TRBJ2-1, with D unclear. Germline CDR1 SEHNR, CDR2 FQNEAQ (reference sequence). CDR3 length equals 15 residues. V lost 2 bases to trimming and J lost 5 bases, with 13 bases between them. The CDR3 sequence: CASSLRLVPHNEQFF. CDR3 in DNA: TGTGCCAGCAGCTTACGGCTAGTCCCGCACAATGAGCAGTTCTTC.

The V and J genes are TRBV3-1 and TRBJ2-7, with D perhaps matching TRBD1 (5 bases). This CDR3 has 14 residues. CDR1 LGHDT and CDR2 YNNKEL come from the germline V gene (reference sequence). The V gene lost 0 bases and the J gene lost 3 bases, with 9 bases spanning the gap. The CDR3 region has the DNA TGTGCCAGCAGCCAAGAGGGGCAGAGCTACGAGCAGTACTTC. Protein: CASSQEGQSYEQYF.

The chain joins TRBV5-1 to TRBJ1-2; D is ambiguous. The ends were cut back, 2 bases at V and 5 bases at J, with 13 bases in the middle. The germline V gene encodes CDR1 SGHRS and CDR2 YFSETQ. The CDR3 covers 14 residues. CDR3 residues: CASSLAADKYGYTF. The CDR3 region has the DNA TGCGCCAGCAGCTTAGCGGCAGACAAGTATGGCTACACCTTC.

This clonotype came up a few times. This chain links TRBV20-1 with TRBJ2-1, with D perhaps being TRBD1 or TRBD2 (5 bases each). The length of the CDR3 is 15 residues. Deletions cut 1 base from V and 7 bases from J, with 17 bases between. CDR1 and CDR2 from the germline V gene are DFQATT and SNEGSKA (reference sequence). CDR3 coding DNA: TGCAGTGCTAGAGTTGAGCGGTTGAGGGGTAATGAGCAGTTCTTC. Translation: CSARVERLRGNEQFF.

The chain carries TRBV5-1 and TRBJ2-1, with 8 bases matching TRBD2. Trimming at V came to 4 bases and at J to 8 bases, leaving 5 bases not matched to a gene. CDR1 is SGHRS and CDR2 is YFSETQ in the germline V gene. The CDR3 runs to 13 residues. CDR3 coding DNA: TGCGCCAGCAGCGGCGGGACTAGGGATGAGCAGTTCTTC. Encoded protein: CASSGGTRDEQFF.

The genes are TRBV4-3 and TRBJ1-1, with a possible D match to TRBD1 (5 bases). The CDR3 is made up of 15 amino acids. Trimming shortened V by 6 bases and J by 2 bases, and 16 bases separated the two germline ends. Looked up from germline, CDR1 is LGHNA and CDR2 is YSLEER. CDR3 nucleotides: TGCGCCAGCAGACAGACGACAGAGGAAAACACTGAAGCTTTCTTT. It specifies CASRQTTEENTEAFF.

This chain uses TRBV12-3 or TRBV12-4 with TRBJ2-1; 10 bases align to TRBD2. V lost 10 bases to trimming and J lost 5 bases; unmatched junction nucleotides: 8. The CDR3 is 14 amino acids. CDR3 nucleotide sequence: TGTGCCACTGTCGAGGGACTAGCGAACAATGAGCAGTTCTTC. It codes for CATVEGLANNEQFF.

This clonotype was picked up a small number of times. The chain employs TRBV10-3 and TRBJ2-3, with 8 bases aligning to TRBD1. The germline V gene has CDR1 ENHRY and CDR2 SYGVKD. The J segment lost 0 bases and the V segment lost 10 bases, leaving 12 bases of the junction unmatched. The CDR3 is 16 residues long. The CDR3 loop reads CATSETGARSTDTQYF. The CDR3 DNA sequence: TGTGCCACGAGCGAGACAGGGGCTCGAAGCACAGATACGCAGTATTTT.

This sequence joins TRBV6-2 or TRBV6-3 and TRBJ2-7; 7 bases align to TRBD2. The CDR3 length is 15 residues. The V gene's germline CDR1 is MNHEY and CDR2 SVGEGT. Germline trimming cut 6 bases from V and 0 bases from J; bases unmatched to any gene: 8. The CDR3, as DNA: TGTGCCAGCAGCCGCCTCGGGGGGAGCTCCTACGAGCAGTACTTC. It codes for CASSRLGGSSYEQYF.

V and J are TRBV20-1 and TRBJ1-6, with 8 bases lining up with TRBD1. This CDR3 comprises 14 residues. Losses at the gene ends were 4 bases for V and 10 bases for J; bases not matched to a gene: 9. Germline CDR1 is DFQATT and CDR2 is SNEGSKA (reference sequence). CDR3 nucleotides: TGCAGTGCTACCCGGACAGGGAGTGGGTCACCCCTCCACTTT. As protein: CSATRTGSGSPLHF.

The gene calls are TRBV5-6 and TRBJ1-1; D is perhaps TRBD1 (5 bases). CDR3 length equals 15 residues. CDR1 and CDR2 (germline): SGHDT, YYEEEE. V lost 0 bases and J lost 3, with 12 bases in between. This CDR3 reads CASSLEAGRDTEAFF. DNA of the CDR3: TGTGCCAGCAGCTTGGAGGCAGGGCGGGACACTGAAGCTTTCTTT.